Sequencing of this TCR beta chain was carried out in a study of blood T cell repertoires in COVID-19. TCRdb keeps only in-frame clones here, not all; method: immunoSEQ multiplex PCR. The sample holds about 260,000 clones, under 90% seen once. This clone showed up just a few times. The junction had 9 bases not matched to a gene; V was cut back by 1 base and J by 2 bases. The CDR3 length is 18 residues. Per germline, CDR1 SGHAT and CDR2 FQNNGV. The sequencing input was PBMCs or T cells enriched from blood (not recorded which). The rearrangement links TRBV11-2 to TRBJ1-3; 9 nucleotides align to TRBD1. The sequence came from a man aged 30-40 years with acute COVID-19. The CDR3 DNA reads TGTGCCAGCAGCTTAGTAAACAGGGGGCACAGTGCTGGAAACACCATATATTTT. This codes for CASSLVNRGHSAGNTIYF.